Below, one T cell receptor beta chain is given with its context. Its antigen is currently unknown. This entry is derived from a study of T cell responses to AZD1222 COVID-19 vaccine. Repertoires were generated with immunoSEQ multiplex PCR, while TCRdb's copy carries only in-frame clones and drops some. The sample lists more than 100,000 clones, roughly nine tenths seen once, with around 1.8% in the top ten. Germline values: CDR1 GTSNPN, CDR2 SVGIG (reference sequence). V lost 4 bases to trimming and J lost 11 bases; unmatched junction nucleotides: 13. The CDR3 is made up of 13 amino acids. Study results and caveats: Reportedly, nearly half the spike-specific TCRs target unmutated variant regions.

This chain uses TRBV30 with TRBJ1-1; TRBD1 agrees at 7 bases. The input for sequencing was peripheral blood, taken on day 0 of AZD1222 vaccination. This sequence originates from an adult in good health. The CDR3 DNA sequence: TGTGCCTGGAATGGGGACAGTGGAACCGGGGCTTTCTTT. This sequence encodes CAWNGDSGTGAFF.